This section outlines one T cell receptor beta chain sequence together with its context. V gave up 5 bases and J gave up 2 bases; unmatched junction bases: 3. Germline CDR1 is SGHTA and CDR2 is FQGTGA. This CDR3 is built from 15 residues. In the source study's methods: Counts of nucleated cells, estimated from reference gene primer amplification, were obtained. Profiled with immunoSEQ multiplex PCR; TCRdb holds only in-frame clones, not every one. V, J and clone size were drawn from that table, and D and trimming were deduced from the DNA. The sample gives 85,000 to 130,000 clones, roughly four fifths of which show up once; 4% to 6% is in the top ten. This sample was included in a study of blood T cell repertoires in COVID-19. Study in general: PBMCs, B-cell-depleted T cells, or T cells were the source of the cDNA or gDNA that made up the material.

The specimen was peripheral blood. The genes are TRBV7-3 and TRBJ1-1; 12 nucleotides match TRBD1. The receptor was derived from a man in his sixties with acute or convalescent COVID-19. CDR3 DNA sequence: TGTGCCAGCAGCCCTGGGACAGGGGGCAACACTGAAGCTTTCTTT. Protein: CASSPGTGGNTEAFF.